This T cell receptor (beta chain) was sequenced in a study of T cells after yellow fever vaccination. Regarding the study as a whole: Reappearance after the booster was seen for most primary-vaccination clones, at 96% CD4 and about 90% CD8.

MiXCR, run by TCRdb on the 5' RACE reads, gives a single entry per CDR3 protein. The repertoire holds hundreds of thousands of distinct CDR3 sequences, with 9.5% to 13% as singletons. Only a few counts were recorded for this clonotype. The antigen is unknown. The receptor comes from a man younger than 35 who received the YFV17D yellow fever vaccine. Sample: PBMCs, taken on the day of the first yellow fever vaccination.

This CDR3 is CASSLVVLAGLTDTQYF. For the CDR3, the DNA is TGTGCCAGCAGCTTAGTAGTACTAGCGGGGCTCACAGATACGCAGTATTTT. The chain is built from TRBV7-9 and TRBJ2-3, with 10 bases that match TRBD2. The length of the CDR3 is 17 residues. The V and J ends lost 1 base and 2 bases, in that order; junction bases with no gene match: 6. Germline V gene sequence: CDR1 SEHNR, CDR2 FQNEAQ (reference sequence).